Each of the 21 T cell receptor beta chains below was sequenced from the same sample in a study of control samples from healthy donors and cancer patients. Only in-frame clones appear in the TCRdb table, and some are missing; sequencing was by immunoSEQ multiplex PCR. The sample consists of tens of thousands of clones, 85% to 90% of them appearing once. Sequences were obtained from blood. All receptors derive from a man aged 50 or older in good health.

The CDR3 DNA is TGTGCCAGCAGCGGGGTCGGACTAGCCGCCAATGAGCAGTTCTTC. It translates to CASSGVGLAANEQFF. V usage is TRBV27 and J usage is TRBJ2-1; 8 bases align to TRBD2. CDR1 and CDR2 from the germline V gene are MNHEY and SMNVEV (reference sequence). This CDR3 contains 15 residues. Trimming removed 6 bases from V and 6 bases from J; junction bases left unmatched: 10.

The chain couples TRBV29-1 to TRBJ2-7, with D maybe TRBD2 (6 bases). CDR1 SQVTM and CDR2 ANQGSEA come from the germline V gene. The CDR3 length is 14 residues. Trimming removed 1 base at V and 4 bases at J, with 14 bases between. DNA of the CDR3: TGCAGCGTTGAAGGGGTCCGGGGGATGTACGAGCAGTACTTC. Its translation is CSVEGVRGMYEQYF.

The chain couples TRBV4-1 to TRBJ2-1; 8 bases are a match to TRBD2. From germline, CDR1 is MGHRA and CDR2 YSYEKL. This CDR3 is built from 14 residues. The trim removed 1 base at V and 7 bases at J, leaving 3 bases unmatched. The CDR3 DNA reads as TGCGCCAGCAGCCAAGCGGGGGGGATAAATGAGCAGTTCTTC. Residues: CASSQAGGINEQFF.

The J gene is TRBJ2-5, the V gene TRBV7-9; no definite D call. There are 13 residues in the CDR3. With 4 bases removed from V and 6 bases from J, the gap between germline ends came to 12 bases. CDR1 SEHNR and CDR2 FQNEAQ come from the germline V gene (reference sequence). The CDR3 nucleotides read TGTGCCAGCAGCTCGGGCCTTGACAAGACCCAGTACTTC. It is translated as CASSSGLDKTQYF.

The J gene is TRBJ1-3, the V gene TRBV7-9; 8 bases fit TRBD1. Germline CDR1 is SEHNR and CDR2 is FQNEAQ (reference sequence). CDR3 length: 17 residues. V was clipped by 0 bases and J by 0 bases; unmatched bases: 4. The DNA for the CDR3 is TGTGCCAGCAGCTTAGCCACCGGGACAGGCTCTGGAAACACCATATATTTT. Its protein product is CASSLATGTGSGNTIYF.

The J gene is TRBJ2-1, the V gene TRBV18; 7 nucleotides line up with TRBD1. The germline gives CDR1 KGHSH, CDR2 LQKENI. This CDR3 is 12 amino acids long. With V trimmed by 3 bases and J by 8 bases, 1 base remained unmatched. CDR3 nucleotides: TGTGCCAGCTCACCCCAGGGGGATGAGCAGTTCTTC. Protein product: CASSPQGDEQFF.

The V call is TRBV3-1 (or the pseudogene TRBV3-2), the J call TRBJ2-1, with D possibly being TRBD1 or TRBD2 (6 bases each). The length of the CDR3 is 17 residues. Germline CDR1 is LGHDT and CDR2 is YNNKEL (reference sequence). V was clipped by 1 base and J by 7 bases, with 20 bases between them. The CDR3 coding sequence is TGTGCCAGCAGCCAAGGTCGAACGGGGGCCTCGAGGAATGAGCAGTTCTTC. Translating gives CASSQGRTGASRNEQFF.

The genes are TRBV19 and TRBJ2-5, with a possible D match to TRBD2 (6 bases). Germline V gives CDR1 LNHDA, CDR2 SQIVND (reference sequence). This CDR3 has 15 amino acids. V lost 3 bases to trimming and J lost 4 bases, with 15 bases between them. The CDR3 coding sequence is TGTGCCAGTAGTATTTCGGGGGAATTGGGAGAGACCCAGTACTTC. This sequence encodes CASSISGELGETQYF.

This clone was found a few times. V usage is TRBV19 and J usage is TRBJ2-3, with 10 bases aligning to TRBD2. The trim removed 5 bases at V and 2 bases at J, leaving 10 bases unmatched. Germline V gene sequence: CDR1 LNHDA, CDR2 SQIVND (reference sequence). The CDR3 runs to 17 residues. The CDR3: CASSSQRGGKDTDTQYF. The CDR3 nucleotides are TGTGCCAGTAGTTCGCAGCGGGGGGGCAAGGACACAGATACGCAGTATTTT. The variable domain in full, with the rest retrieved from reference TRBV19 and TRBJ2-3, is DGGITQSPKYLFRKEGQNVTLSCEQNLNHDAMYWYRQDPGQGLRLIYYSQIVNDFQKGDIAEGYSVSREKKESFPLTVTSAQKNPTAFYLCASSSQRGGKDTDTQYFGPGTRLTVL.

This chain links TRBV7-8 with TRBJ2-1; possibly TRBD1 or TRBD2 for D (5 bases each). The V end lost 6 bases, the J end lost 0 bases, and 9 bases lay between the germline ends. The V gene's germline CDR1 is SGHVS and CDR2 FQNEAQ. CDR3 length equals 14 residues. CDR3 nucleotides: TGTGCCAGCAGTCGGGACCTCTCCTACAATGAGCAGTTCTTC. Its protein is CASSRDLSYNEQFF.

The V call is TRBV7-9, the J call TRBJ1-1; tentative D call: TRBD1 (6 bases). Germline-derived CDR1 and CDR2 are SEHNR and FQNEAQ (reference sequence). The CDR3 consists of 16 residues. Trimming took 5 bases from V and 2 from J, leaving 18 bases between them. The CDR3 DNA is TGTGCCAGCAGCCCCCCGCCGGGGGGCATTAACACTGAAGCTTTCTTT. Translating it yields CASSPPPGGINTEAFF.

J is TRBJ2-5 and V is TRBV15; 12 bases are shared with TRBD1. CDR3 size: 16 residues. Germline-derived CDR1 and CDR2 are LNHNV and YYDKDF (reference sequence). V trimming: 0 bases; J trimming: 5 bases; junction bases outside the gene matches: 4. The CDR3 loop reads CATSRERGTGGETQYF. As DNA, the CDR3 is TGTGCCACCAGCAGAGAGAGGGGGACAGGGGGCGAGACCCAGTACTTC.

The chain uses TRBV24-1 and TRBJ2-1, with TRBD2 matching over 11 bases. The CDR3 is made up of 17 amino acids. Germline-derived CDR1 and CDR2 are KGHDR and SFDVKD. Losses at the gene ends were 4 bases for V and 0 bases for J; bases not matched to a gene: 4. CDR3 amino acids: CATSDPSGGHSYNEQFF. For the CDR3, the DNA is TGTGCCACCAGTGACCCTAGCGGGGGGCACTCCTACAATGAGCAGTTCTTC.

V usage is TRBV10-3 and J usage is TRBJ2-2, with D possibly called TRBD1 or TRBD2 (5 bases each). The CDR3 is 14 residues long. Germline V gene data show CDR1 as ENHRY and CDR2 as SYGVKD. Trimming removed 3 bases from V and 3 bases from J, with 8 bases in between. CDR3 residues: CAISDGGDTGELFF. The CDR3 region has the DNA TGTGCCATCAGTGATGGGGGTGACACCGGGGAGCTGTTTTTT.

Concerning this clone itself: Other DNA sequences from this sample encode an identical CDR3 as well. The J gene is TRBJ2-1, the V gene TRBV9; 7 bases align to TRBD1. This CDR3 has 15 amino acids. V was clipped by 0 bases and J by 4 bases; unmatched bases: 4. Germline V CDR1 and CDR2: SGDLS, YYNGEE. As DNA, the CDR3 is TGTGCCAGCAGCGTAGAAGGGGACAGTTACAATGAGCAGTTCTTC. This translates into CASSVEGDSYNEQFF.

The CDR3 loop reads CASSPRPGDTQYF. CDR3 in DNA: TGTGCCAGCAGCCCCCGGCCGGGGGATACGCAGTATTTT. V and J are TRBV4-2 and TRBJ2-3, with D tentatively TRBD2 (5 bases). V was trimmed by 4 bases and J by 6 bases, leaving 11 bases between them. This CDR3 is built from 13 residues. The germline V gene encodes CDR1 LGHNA and CDR2 YNFKEQ.

The chain uses TRBV4-1 and TRBJ1-6; TRBD1 agrees at 8 bases. V trimming: 3 bases; J trimming: 6 bases; junction bases outside the gene matches: 16. Per germline, CDR1 MGHRA and CDR2 YSYEKL. The CDR3 extends over 19 amino acids. The CDR3 loop reads CASSQSYKGTGGGNSPLHF. CDR3 nucleotides: TGCGCCAGCAGCCAGTCTTATAAGGGCACAGGGGGAGGTAATTCACCCCTCCACTTT.

There are many counts of this clone. The V call is TRBV7-8, the J call TRBJ1-4, with TRBD1 matching 7 bases. Germline V gene sequence: CDR1 SGHVS, CDR2 FQNEAQ. V was pared by 5 bases and J by 4 bases, with 7 bases of the junction left unmatched. This CDR3 has 15 amino acids. The CDR3 loop reads CASSTQTGYNEKLFF. The CDR3 region has the DNA TGTGCCAGCAGCACCCAGACAGGGTATAATGAAAAACTGTTTTTT. Complete variable domain (other parts from reference TRBV7-8 and TRBJ1-4): GAGVSQSPRYKVAKRGQDVALRCDPISGHVSLFWYQQALGQGPEFLTYFQNEAQLDKSGLPSDRFFAERPEGSVSTLKIQRTQQEDSAVYLCASSTQTGYNEKLFFGSGTQLSVL.

This chain joins TRBV3-1 (or the pseudogene TRBV3-2) and TRBJ1-2, with TRBD1 as a possible D gene (5 bases). The CDR3 sequence is 14 residues long. Germline CDR1 reads LGHDT; CDR2 reads YNNKEL (reference sequence). With 0 bases removed from V and 5 bases from J, the gap between germline ends came to 10 bases. DNA of the CDR3: TGTGCCAGCAGCCAAGACTTGACAGAATATGGCTACACCTTC. As protein: CASSQDLTEYGYTF.

The gene calls are TRBV10-3 and TRBJ1-1; D ambiguous. The CDR3 is made up of 15 amino acids. Germline CDR1 is ENHRY and CDR2 is SYGVKD. V was trimmed by 3 bases and J by 4 bases, leaving 15 bases between them. CDR3 in DNA: TGTGCCATCAGTGATGTCCGCCTCGGGTCCACTGAAGCTTTCTTT. This encodes CAISDVRLGSTEAFF.

The genes are TRBV4-2 and TRBJ1-4; perhaps TRBD1 as D (5 bases). The CDR3 is 14 amino acids. With 1 base removed from V and 8 bases from J, the gap between germline ends came to 11 bases. Germline CDR1 LGHNA, CDR2 YNFKEQ. The CDR3 spells CASSQGQGREKLFF. CDR3 nucleotide sequence: TGTGCCAGCAGCCAAGGTCAGGGAAGAGAAAAACTGTTTTTT.